A single sample gave rise to the 19 T cell receptor beta chains below, sequenced in a study of blood T cell repertoires in COVID-19. Libraries were prepared by immunoSEQ multiplex PCR; TCRdb keeps only in-frame clonotypes and omits some of them. The table records some 51,000 clones, roughly 90% of them present only once. Sequenced input: peripheral blood. The origin of the receptors is a human donor with active COVID-19. The donor label of this sample is uncertain.

The V and J genes are TRBV19 and TRBJ2-5, with unresolved D. Trimming removed 5 bases at V and 4 bases at J, with 11 bases between. This CDR3 has 13 residues. Germline CDR1 LNHDA, CDR2 SQIVND (reference sequence). DNA for the CDR3: TGTGCCAGTAGTCGCGAGGAGTCAGAGACCCAGTACTTC. This sequence encodes CASSREESETQYF. Full variable domain (remainder filled in from reference TRBV19 and TRBJ2-5): DGGITQSPKYLFRKEGQNVTLSCEQNLNHDAMYWYRQDPGQGLRLIYYSQIVNDFQKGDIAEGYSVSREKKESFPLTVTSAQKNPTAFYLCASSREESETQYFGPGTRLLVL.

The chain employs TRBV9 and TRBJ2-1; 8 nucleotides line up with TRBD2. Trimming at V came to 5 bases and at J to 2 bases, leaving 6 bases not matched to a gene. The CDR3 sequence is 15 residues long. CDR1 is SGDLS and CDR2 is YYNGEE in the germline V gene. CDR3 in amino acids: CASSDSGDPYNEQFF. The DNA for the CDR3 is TGTGCCAGCAGTGATAGCGGGGACCCCTACAATGAGCAGTTCTTC.

This rearrangement joins TRBV7-9 to TRBJ2-7; 8 bases map to TRBD2. The V and J ends lost 1 base and 5 bases, in that order; junction bases with no gene match: 10. There are 16 residues in the CDR3. Germline V gives CDR1 SEHNR, CDR2 FQNEAQ (reference sequence). CDR3 DNA: TGTGCCAGCAGCTTAGGGCGGGAGGCTTTAAACCACGAGCAGTACTTC. Amino acid sequence: CASSLGREALNHEQYF.

This clone was seen only once. The chain carries TRBV2 and TRBJ1-5; no clear D gene. The CDR3 runs 17 residues. Trimming stripped 0 bases from V and 4 bases from J, with 16 bases between. Germline lookup yields CDR1 SNHLY and CDR2 FYNNEI. CDR3 nucleotide sequence: TGTGCCAGCAGTGAAGCGAAGGGTGCGGGGTTTAATCAGCCCCAGCATTTT. Its protein product is CASSEAKGAGFNQPQHF. Complete variable domain (other parts from reference TRBV2 and TRBJ1-5): EPEVTQTPSHQVTQMGQEVILRCVPISNHLYFYWYRQILGQKVEFLVSFYNNEISEKSEIFDDQFSVERPDGSNFTLKIRSTKLEDSAMYFCASSEAKGAGFNQPQHFGDGTRLSIL.

The chain has TRBV6-5 and TRBJ2-5; possibly TRBD1 for D (6 bases). V was trimmed by 0 bases and J by 2 bases, leaving 13 bases between them. Germline V CDR1 and CDR2: MNHEY, SVGAGI. The CDR3 is made up of 16 amino acids. The CDR3, as DNA: TGTGCCAGCAGTTACTCAGGATGGGACACTCAAGAGACCCAGTACTTC. This sequence encodes CASSYSGWDTQETQYF.

The rearrangement uses TRBV3-1 (or the pseudogene TRBV3-2) and TRBJ2-7; a weak D match, TRBD2 (6 bases). The CDR3 sequence is 17 residues long. Looked up from germline, CDR1 is LGHDT and CDR2 is YNNKEL (reference sequence). Trimming shortened V by 1 base and J by 3 bases, and 19 bases separated the two germline ends. The CDR3 sequence: CASSQAPGWRENYEQYV. The CDR3 DNA reads as TGTGCCAGCAGCCAAGCCCCGGGGTGGAGGGAGAACTACGAGCAGTACGTC.

The gene calls are TRBV7-9 and TRBJ2-7, with a tentative D call TRBD2 (7 bases). Between the trimmed V and J ends, which lost 8 bases and 0 bases, there was a span of 11 bases. CDR1 and CDR2 (germline): SEHNR, FQNEAQ (reference sequence). CDR3 length: 13 amino acids. DNA of the CDR3: TGTGCCAGCTTAGGGGGGGACTCCTACGAGCAGTACTTC. Translation gives CASLGGDSYEQYF. The variable domain in full, with the rest retrieved from reference TRBV7-9 and TRBJ2-7, is DTGVSQNPRHKITKRGQNVTFRCDPISEHNRLYWYRQTLGQGPEFLTYFQNEAQLEKSRLLSDRFSAERPKGSFSTLEIQRTEQGDSAMYLCASLGGDSYEQYFGPGTRLTVT.

The rearrangement joins TRBV27 to TRBJ2-1; 12 bases align to TRBD2. The germline V gene encodes CDR1 MNHEY and CDR2 SMNVEV (reference sequence). The CDR3 sequence is 16 residues long. Unmatched junction bases numbered 5, after V lost 1 base and J lost 7 bases. The CDR3 region is CASSLLRLAGGNEQFF. In DNA form, the CDR3 reads TGTGCCAGCAGTTTATTAAGGCTAGCGGGAGGGAATGAGCAGTTCTTC.

This rearrangement joins TRBV7-2 to TRBJ1-1; possible D gene TRBD1, 6 bases. Trimming stripped 5 bases from V and 8 bases from J, with 15 bases between. In germline, CDR1 is SGHTA, CDR2 FQGNSA. The CDR3 extends over 13 amino acids. This CDR3 reads CASSQKYRAEAFF. DNA for the CDR3: TGTGCCAGCAGCCAAAAATACAGGGCGGAAGCTTTCTTT.

The rearrangement uses TRBV10-3 and TRBJ1-4, with a weak D call TRBD1 (5 bases). Trimming removed 4 bases from V and 7 bases from J, with 16 bases in between. Germline lookup yields CDR1 ENHRY and CDR2 SYGVKD. The CDR3 covers 15 residues. Here the CDR3 reads CAISGTRGGLEKLFF. The CDR3, as DNA: TGTGCCATCAGTGGGACAAGGGGAGGGCTTGAAAAACTGTTTTTT.

The genes are TRBV24-1 and TRBJ2-1, with 9 bases fitting TRBD1. The CDR3 consists of 16 residues. From germline, CDR1 is KGHDR and CDR2 SFDVKD. Losses at the gene ends were 2 bases for V and 6 bases for J; bases not matched to a gene: 7. In DNA, the CDR3 is TGTGCCACCAGTGATTCTGGACAGGGGTCTGGCAATGAGCAGTTCTTC. Translated, it gives CATSDSGQGSGNEQFF.

The chain is built from TRBV6-6 and TRBJ2-5; D is unresolved. V shed 7 bases and J shed 5 bases, with 8 bases lying between them. The length of the CDR3 is 11 residues. Germline values: CDR1 MNHNY, CDR2 SVGAGI (reference sequence). CDR3 DNA sequence: TGTGCCAGCACGGGTCGGGAGACCCAGTACTTC. It yields the protein CASTGRETQYF.

The genes are TRBV11-2 and TRBJ2-5; TRBD1 matches at 8 bases. The CDR3 length is 16 residues. V was clipped by 5 bases and J by 2 bases; unmatched bases: 10. Germline V gene data show CDR1 as SGHAT and CDR2 as FQNNGV. CDR3 in amino acids: CASSTPGQGVQETQYF. In nucleotides, the CDR3 is TGTGCCAGCAGCACTCCAGGACAGGGCGTACAAGAGACCCAGTACTTC.

The chain joins TRBV12-5 to TRBJ2-1; D is undetermined. Deletions cut 7 bases from V and 6 bases from J, with 13 bases between. CDR3 length: 13 residues. Germline assignment: CDR1 LGHNT and CDR2 FRNRAP. CDR3 DNA: TGTGCTAGTGTCCCGGCCCCGGGCAATGAGCAGTTCTTC. Its protein product is CASVPAPGNEQFF.

In the case of this clone: The same CDR3 arises from other DNA sequences in this sample as well. The genes are TRBV27 and TRBJ2-7, with 8 bases lining up with TRBD1. The CDR3 is made up of 13 amino acids. The ends lost 6 bases at V and 2 bases at J; junction bases unmatched: 3. In germline, CDR1 is MNHEY, CDR2 SMNVEV (reference sequence). CDR3 sequence reads: CASSLTGAYEQYF. CDR3 sequence (DNA): TGTGCCAGCAGCTTGACAGGGGCCTACGAGCAGTACTTC.

In its sample, this clone was seen once. The rearrangement uses TRBV6-2 or TRBV6-3 and TRBJ1-2; D is perhaps TRBD1 (6 bases). From germline, CDR1 is MNHEY and CDR2 SVGEGT. The CDR3 sequence is 13 residues long. Trimming took 6 bases from V and 4 from J, leaving 12 bases between them. The CDR3 loop reads CASSRTALYGYTF. The DNA for the CDR3 is TGTGCCAGCAGCCGGACAGCTCTCTATGGCTACACCTTC.

This clone was seen only once. The J gene is TRBJ1-4, the V gene TRBV4-2; 9 bases map to TRBD1. J was trimmed by 8 bases and V by 4 bases; bases with no gene match: 8. The CDR3 extends over 15 amino acids. Germline-derived CDR1 and CDR2 are LGHNA and YNFKEQ. CDR3 DNA sequence: TGTGCCAGCAGCCCTACACAGGGGGCATTGGAAAAACTGTTTTTT. Residues: CASSPTQGALEKLFF.

V and J are TRBV6-4 and TRBJ2-3; maybe TRBD1 (5 bases). Trimming took off 6 bases at V and 0 bases at J, with 16 bases between the two ends. Germline CDR1 is MRHNA and CDR2 is SNTAGT. The length of the CDR3 is 16 residues. The CDR3 reads CASRSTALTSTDTQYF. Written as DNA, the CDR3 is TGTGCCAGCAGATCGACAGCACTCACTAGCACAGATACGCAGTATTTT.

This clone came up once. This chain joins TRBV5-1 and TRBJ1-6, with D perhaps TRBD1 (6 bases). V lost 1 base and J lost 0, with 11 bases in between. Germline V gives CDR1 SGHRS, CDR2 YFSETQ. The CDR3 runs 17 residues. This CDR3 reads CASSLSQGSSYNSPLHF. CDR3 DNA sequence: TGCGCCAGCAGCTTGTCCCAGGGGAGCTCCTATAATTCACCCCTCCACTTT.